Listed below are T cell receptor beta chains from one sample, sequenced in a study of radiotherapy plus CTLA-4 blockade in lung cancer. Clones were read by immunoSEQ multiplex PCR, and TCRdb kept only the in-frame ones, dropping some. The data hold more than 95,000 clones, with under 85% observed a single time. The sequenced sample was peripheral blood, obtained from a patient treated with radiotherapy plus ipilimumab. These receptors originate from a human donor with non-small cell lung cancer who had a partial response to radiotherapy plus ipilimumab. Some clones in this sample may be carry-over from other donors' samples. The CDR3 runs from the conserved cysteine through the conserved F or W. D genes are given only for firm matches. Not every row has a clone size; where given, it reads once, few, many or a size class.

cdr3_nt cdr3_aa j_call v_call clone_size d_call
TGTGCCACCAGCATTATCAGTGGACGGAGGGCGAGGGAGCAGTACTTC CATSIISGRRAREQYF TRBJ2-7 TRBV15 few .
TGTGCCAGCAGCTACACTAGCGGGGCCTACAATGAGCAGTTCTTC CASSYTSGAYNEQFF TRBJ2-1 TRBV7-3 . TRBD2
TGTGCCAGCAGCTTGGGACAGAACACTGAAGCTTTCTTT CASSLGQNTEAFF TRBJ1-1 TRBV7-2 . .
TGCGCCAGCAGTCGGCACAGGTGGTACACCGGGGAGCTGTTTTTT CASSRHRWYTGELFF TRBJ2-2 TRBV23-1 . .
TGTGCCAGCAGCTTACTCTGGACTGGTGCAGAGACCCAGTACTTC CASSLLWTGAETQYF TRBJ2-5 TRBV11-2 . .
TGCGCCAGCAGCCTAAACGAGGGAAACACCATATATTTT CASSLNEGNTIYF TRBJ1-3 TRBV5-1 . .
TGTGCCAGCAGTTTAGGCTGGCCCAGCTCCTATAATTCACCCCTCCACTTT CASSLGWPSSYNSPLHF TRBJ1-6 TRBV28 . .
TGTGTCAGAAGCTTGCGTTACAGGGAGGGCGTCTCCTACGAGCAGTACTTC CVRSLRYREGVSYEQYF TRBJ2-7 TRBV7-5 . .
TGTGCCAGCAGCTTAGATGCGGGGGGACAGTACGAGCAGTACTTC CASSLDAGGQYEQYF TRBJ2-7 TRBV7-2 . .
TGTGCCAGCAGCTCAGGGGGATTCTCCTACAATGAGCAGTTCTTC CASSSGGFSYNEQFF TRBJ2-1 TRBV7-9 . TRBD1
TGTGCCAGCAGTTACTCGGGCGGACTTAGCACAGATACGCAGTATTTT CASSYSGGLSTDTQYF TRBJ2-3 TRBV6-5 . .
TGTGCCAGCAGCTTGACAGGAATGAACACTGAAGCTTTCTTT CASSLTGMNTEAFF TRBJ1-1 TRBV5-6 . .
TGTGCCAGCTCACCGGGCGGACAGACCGGACCCCAGCATTTT CASSPGGQTGPQHF TRBJ1-5 TRBV18 . .
TGTGCCAGCAGCCCCGTAGCGGGGGGTTTCACCGGGGAGCTGTTTTTT CASSPVAGGFTGELFF TRBJ2-2 TRBV7-2 once TRBD2
TGTGCCAGCAGCCGCTCTGGAAACACCATATATTTT CASSRSGNTIYF TRBJ1-3 TRBV11-2 . .
TGTGCCAGCAGCTGGACAGGGACCGCCGAGCAGTACTTC CASSWTGTAEQYF TRBJ2-7 TRBV7-3 . TRBD1
TGTGCCATCAGTGAAGGACCGACTAGGAACAATGAGCAGTTCTTC CAISEGPTRNNEQFF TRBJ2-1 TRBV10-3 . .
TGTGCCAGTGGTTGGCCGCCGTCGGGGGAAAAACTGTTTTTT CASGWPPSGEKLFF TRBJ1-4 TRBV6-1 medium-sized .
TGTGCCACCAGCAGAGATGGGGGACTAGCGTTATCCGAGCAGTACTTC CATSRDGGLALSEQYF TRBJ2-7 TRBV15 . TRBD2
TGTGCCAGCAGTTTGAAGCGTCAGGGTCGCGAGCAGTACTTC CASSLKRQGREQYF TRBJ2-7 TRBV6-1 . .
TGTGCCAGCAGCTTAGAGGGCGGGGGGTACAATGAGCAGTTCTTC CASSLEGGGYNEQFF TRBJ2-1 TRBV11-2 . TRBD2
TGTGCCAGCAGCTATCTCAGGGGAGAAGCTTTCTTT CASSYLRGEAFF TRBJ1-1 TRBV7-9 few .
TGTGCCAGCTCACCGAGAGACACCGAGGGTGGCTACACCTTC CASSPRDTEGGYTF TRBJ1-2 TRBV18 . .
TGTGCCAGCAGCCGCCTAGTGGGCGAGCAGTACTTC CASSRLVGEQYF TRBJ2-7 TRBV5-6 . .
TGCGCCAGCAGCCGCGTGGCCGGGGGAGCCCAGCATTTT CASSRVAGGAQHF TRBJ1-5 TRBV4-3 . .
TGCGCCAGCAGCATCACAGGGACCCCCTACGAGCAGTACTTC CASSITGTPYEQYF TRBJ2-7 TRBV5-1 . .
TGCAGCGGACAGGGGGCAGACTATGGCTACACCTTC CSGQGADYGYTF TRBJ1-2 TRBV29-1 . TRBD1
TGTGCCAGCAGCGTAGGCTACCACAATGAGCAGTTCTTC CASSVGYHNEQFF TRBJ2-1 TRBV9 . .
TGTGCCAGCCAGGGGAACACTGAAGCTTTCTTT CASQGNTEAFF TRBJ1-1 TRBV6-5 once .
TGCGCCAGCAGCTCCCGACAGGGGAGCACCGGGGAGCTGTTTTTT CASSSRQGSTGELFF TRBJ2-2 TRBV5-1 . TRBD1
TGTGCCAGCTCACCACCGCGTCCAAATGAAAAACTGTTTTTT CASSPPRPNEKLFF TRBJ1-4 TRBV18 . .
TGTGCCAGCAGCCGACAGATCAATCAGCCCCAGCATTTT CASSRQINQPQHF TRBJ1-5 TRBV11-2 few .
TGTGCCAGCAGTTTACAGGGTTTGGGCTACGAGCAGTACTTC CASSLQGLGYEQYF TRBJ2-7 TRBV6-5 . .
TGTGCCAGTAGTATAAGAGGTTTTGAGACCCAGTACTTC CASSIRGFETQYF TRBJ2-5 TRBV19 many .
TGTGCCTGGACCCTTTCGACAGGGGCGAACACCGGGGAGCTGTTTTTT CAWTLSTGANTGELFF TRBJ2-2 TRBV30 . TRBD1
TGTGCCAGCAGTTCACCTGCAGGACAGGGGGCGGGGTACGAGCAGTACTTC CASSSPAGQGAGYEQYF TRBJ2-7 TRBV28 . TRBD1
TGTGCCAGCAGCTGGGACATCTCTAGCAGAAATGAGCAGTTCTTC CASSWDISSRNEQFF TRBJ2-1 TRBV5-4 . .
TGTGCCAGCAGTTACTCCCCCCGAGCAACTAATGAAAAACTGTTTTTT CASSYSPRATNEKLFF TRBJ1-4 TRBV6-5 . .
TGTGCCAGCAACCCTAGGGGGCAAGAGACCCAGTACTTC CASNPRGQETQYF TRBJ2-5 TRBV2 . .
TGCGCCAGCAGCCCATCTAGCGGGGGGGCCAGCAATGAGCAGTTCTTC CASSPSSGGASNEQFF TRBJ2-1 TRBV5-1 . TRBD2
TGTGCCAGCAGCTGGGGGGGGGTGAAAGATACGCAGTATTTT CASSWGGVKDTQYF TRBJ2-3 TRBV7-2 . TRBD2
TGTGCCAGCAGTGCGTTGACTAGCGGGGGCCAAGAGACCCAGTACTTC CASSALTSGGQETQYF TRBJ2-5 TRBV6-1 . TRBD2
TGTGCCAGCAGCGTAGATAGCGGGAGCGGAGAGACCCAGTACTTC CASSVDSGSGETQYF TRBJ2-5 TRBV9 . TRBD2
TGTGCCAGCAGCTTAGTCCTAGCGGGGGGGCAAGAGACCCAGTACTTC CASSLVLAGGQETQYF TRBJ2-5 TRBV7-9 . TRBD2
TGTGCCAGCAGTGGATTCCCACCGAGCTCCTATAATTCACCCCTCCACTTT CASSGFPPSSYNSPLHF TRBJ1-6 TRBV6-1 . .
TGTGCCAGCAGGGGTGAGCTGGGGGGGCTAGCCAAAAACATTCAGTACTTC CASRGELGGLAKNIQYF TRBJ2-4 TRBV28 once .